Following are 21 T cell receptor beta chains from one sample sequenced in a study of blood T cell repertoires in COVID-19. Sequenced by immunoSEQ multiplex PCR; TCRdb stores in-frame clones only, minus some. The sample has approximately 160,000 clones; roughly four fifths are singletons. The sequenced sample consisted of peripheral blood. These TCRs come from a woman of 80 years or more with acute or convalescent COVID-19.

This clone has only one observation. The chain links TRBV7-3 to TRBJ2-3; 7 nucleotides line up with TRBD1. Trimming removed 2 bases from V and 1 base from J; junction bases left unmatched: 9. Germline V lookup: CDR1 SGHTA, CDR2 FQGTGA. There are 17 residues in the CDR3. DNA of the CDR3: TGTGCCAGCAGCTTAGTATCGACAGGGATCGGCACAGATACGCAGTATTTT. Protein: CASSLVSTGIGTDTQYF.

The chain combines TRBV12-5 with TRBJ2-3; D unclear. Germline CDR1 and CDR2: LGHNT and FRNRAP. Between the trimmed V and J ends, which lost 6 bases and 11 bases, there was a span of 12 bases. The CDR3 totals 11 residues. The DNA of the CDR3 is TGTGCTAGTGGCACTGACATTGGGCAGTATTTT. It codes for CASGTDIGQYF.

This clone was detected once. The chain uses TRBV18 and TRBJ1-1; tentative D call: TRBD1 (6 bases). The V end was cut by 0 bases, the J end by 0 bases, with 11 bases between. This CDR3 contains 16 residues. Germline loops: CDR1 KGHSH, CDR2 LQKENI. The CDR3 DNA is TGTGCCAGCTCACCACCTACAGGGCGGGTGAACACTGAAGCTTTCTTT. Amino acids: CASSPPTGRVNTEAFF.

The chain couples TRBV7-9 to TRBJ2-1; 7 nucleotides match TRBD2. Germline V lookup: CDR1 SEHNR, CDR2 FQNEAQ (reference sequence). J lost 8 bases, V lost 5 bases, and 9 bases had no gene match. This CDR3 has 14 residues. The DNA for the CDR3 is TGTGCCAGCAGCCTACGGACTAGTTCTGATGAGCAGTTCTTC. This codes for CASSLRTSSDEQFF.

V and J are TRBV6-2 or TRBV6-3 and TRBJ1-1; D perhaps matches TRBD1 (5 bases). Trimming cost V 0 bases and J 4 bases, with 15 bases left between them. CDR3 length: 16 amino acids. The germline V gene encodes CDR1 MNHEY and CDR2 SVGEGT. CDR3 sequence: CASSYSRGRGTTEAFF. The CDR3 DNA is TGTGCCAGCAGTTACTCGAGAGGGAGGGGCACCACTGAAGCTTTCTTT.

The CDR3 sequence is CSVVGGGVVYEQYF. Written as DNA, the CDR3 is TGCAGCGTTGTCGGGGGAGGCGTGGTCTACGAGCAGTACTTC. This rearrangement joins TRBV29-1 to TRBJ2-7, with D maybe TRBD2 (6 bases). V was pared by 4 bases and J by 3 bases, with 16 bases between. The CDR3 sequence is 14 residues long. Germline-derived CDR1 and CDR2 are SQVTM and ANQGSEA.

At least ten counts were recorded for this clone. The rearrangement links TRBV18 to TRBJ2-7; 9 bases map to TRBD1. CDR1 and CDR2 (germline): KGHSH, LQKENI. Trimming removed 3 bases from V and 6 bases from J; junction bases left unmatched: 9. CDR3 length: 15 residues. CDR3 protein: CASSPGTGTPGEQYF. In DNA form, the CDR3 reads TGTGCCAGCTCACCCGGGACAGGGACACCCGGCGAGCAGTACTTC. The full variable domain, completed using reference TRBV18 and TRBJ2-7, is NAGVMQNPRHLVRRRGQEARLRCSPMKGHSHVYWYRQLPEEGLKFMVYLQKENIIDESGMPKERFSAEFPKEGPSILRIQQVVRGDSAAYFCASSPGTGTPGEQYFGPGTRLTVT.

J is TRBJ2-7 and V is TRBV28, with 12 bases identical to TRBD2. The CDR3 consists of 17 residues. Germline CDR1 is MDHEN and CDR2 is SYDVKM. Germline trimming cut 3 bases from V and 3 bases from J; bases unmatched to any gene: 9. The CDR3 bases are TGTGCCAGCAGTTTTTATTTCTGGACTAGCGGGAACTACGAGCAGTACTTC. Its translation: CASSFYFWTSGNYEQYF.

The gene calls are TRBV7-3 and TRBJ1-1; D might be TRBD1 (5 bases). Looked up from germline, CDR1 is SGHTA and CDR2 is FQGTGA. Trimming cost V 4 bases and J 5 bases, with 17 bases left between them. CDR3 length equals 15 residues. The CDR3 DNA follows: TGTGCCAGCAGCTCCTCTATCAGGGTGAGGACTGAAGCTTTCTTT. This codes for CASSSSIRVRTEAFF.

This clone was counted a few times. The chain recombines TRBV11-1 with TRBJ2-3; D is uncertain. This CDR3 has 16 residues. Per the germline V gene, CDR1 is SGHAT and CDR2 is FQDESV (reference sequence). Trimming removed 5 bases from V and 2 bases from J, with 17 bases in between. The CDR3 sequence: CASSDYSSRDTDTQYF. In nucleotides, the CDR3 is TGTGCCAGCAGCGATTACAGTTCCCGAGACACAGATACGCAGTATTTT.

The rearrangement links TRBV30 to TRBJ2-7; TRBD2 matches 8 bases. The ends lost 3 bases at V and 5 bases at J; junction bases unmatched: 9. Germline V gene data show CDR1 as GTSNPN and CDR2 as SVGIG (reference sequence). CDR3 length equals 14 residues. DNA of the CDR3: TGTGCCTGGAGAGAGCGGGGGTGGTCCCACGAGCAGTACTTC. Encoded protein: CAWRERGWSHEQYF.

The rearrangement links TRBV7-2 to TRBJ2-1, with 12 positions matching TRBD2. The CDR3 has 16 residues. J was trimmed by 8 bases and V by 6 bases; bases with no gene match: 11. Germline V CDR1 and CDR2: SGHTA, FQGNSA. The CDR3 sequence is CASSFLAGGLRDEQFF. The CDR3 nucleotides are TGTGCCAGCAGTTTTCTAGCGGGAGGGCTTAGGGATGAGCAGTTCTTC.

CDR3 in amino acids: CASRRLADAYNEQFF. Here the CDR3 DNA reads TGTGCCAGCAGACGTCTAGCGGACGCCTACAATGAGCAGTTCTTC. V usage is TRBV13 and J usage is TRBJ2-1; 7 nucleotides match TRBD2. The V and J ends lost 6 bases and 2 bases, in that order; junction bases with no gene match: 7. The CDR3 loop spans 15 amino acids. Germline values: CDR1 PRHDT, CDR2 FYEKMQ (reference sequence).

The genes are TRBV6-2 or TRBV6-3 and TRBJ2-4; D may be TRBD2 (8 bases). V was clipped by 4 bases and J by 3 bases, with 19 bases between them. The CDR3 extends over 17 amino acids. Looked up from germline, CDR1 is MNHEY and CDR2 is SVGEGT. The CDR3 loop reads CASSSLDRAGGKNIQYF. The CDR3 DNA reads TGTGCCAGCAGTTCCCTCGACAGGGCGGGAGGCAAAAACATTCAGTACTTC.

The rearrangement uses TRBV19 and TRBJ1-4; D possibly corresponds to TRBD1 (5 bases). V gave up 4 bases and J gave up 7 bases, with 7 bases separating them. The length of the CDR3 is 12 residues. Germline V gene sequence: CDR1 LNHDA, CDR2 SQIVND (reference sequence). The CDR3 loop reads CASSNQGEKLFF. The DNA for the CDR3 is TGTGCCAGTAGTAATCAGGGTGAAAAACTGTTTTTT.

This clone has only a few counts. V and J are TRBV30 and TRBJ1-5, with D hard to call. The germline V gene encodes CDR1 GTSNPN and CDR2 SVGIG (reference sequence). V gave up 2 bases and J gave up 4 bases, with 9 bases separating them. The CDR3 loop spans 13 amino acids. The CDR3 protein is CAWSPSQNQPQHF. Here the CDR3 DNA reads TGTGCCTGGAGTCCATCCCAGAATCAGCCCCAGCATTTT.

This rearrangement joins TRBV7-2 to TRBJ2-5; D might be TRBD1 (6 bases). Looked up from germline, CDR1 is SGHTA and CDR2 is FQGNSA. V lost 0 bases, J lost 2 bases, and 10 bases lay in between. This CDR3 contains 15 residues. The DNA of the CDR3 is TGTGCCAGCAGCTTAGCGGGGGCCCTGCAAGAGACCCAGTACTTC. Protein sequence: CASSLAGALQETQYF.

This clone has only a few counts. The J gene is TRBJ2-3, the V gene TRBV19, with 9 bases fitting TRBD2. The junction had 8 bases not matched to a gene; V was cut back by 3 bases and J by 4 bases. The germline V gene encodes CDR1 LNHDA and CDR2 SQIVND (reference sequence). The CDR3 spans 16 residues. CDR3 nucleotide sequence: TGTGCCAGTAGTATGATGGCGGGGGGGCGCGCAGATACGCAGTATTTT. Encoded protein: CASSMMAGGRADTQYF.

The V and J genes are TRBV5-1 and TRBJ1-2, with D maybe TRBD1 (5 bases). V was cut by 3 bases and J by 4 bases, with 7 bases left in between. This CDR3 is 12 amino acids long. CDR1 and CDR2 (germline): SGHRS, YFSETQ. The CDR3 loop is CASSSTAYGYTF. The CDR3 region has the DNA TGCGCCAGCAGCTCGACAGCCTATGGCTACACCTTC.

This sequence joins TRBV5-1 and TRBJ2-3; the D gene is possibly TRBD2 (6 bases). The CDR3 spans 15 residues. V gave up 2 bases and J gave up 2 bases, with 12 bases separating them. Germline V gene data show CDR1 as SGHRS and CDR2 as YFSETQ. The CDR3 coding sequence is TGCGCCAGCAGCTTTTCCGGGAGAGTCACAGATACGCAGTATTTT. The encoded protein is CASSFSGRVTDTQYF.

This sequence joins TRBV27 and TRBJ1-5, with 8 bases that match TRBD1. This CDR3 comprises 15 residues. Germline CDR1 and CDR2: MNHEY and SMNVEV (reference sequence). V trimming: 6 bases; J trimming: 1 base; junction bases outside the gene matches: 5. CDR3 bases: TGTGCCAGCAGAGACAGGGGCTGGAGCAATCAGCCCCAGCATTTT. Amino acid sequence: CASRDRGWSNQPQHF.